The rows below give T cell receptor beta chains drawn from one sample of a study of CD8+CD57+ T cells in acquired aplastic anemia. MiXCR, applied by TCRdb to the reads, yields one record per CDR3 protein. This sample has 250,000 to 300,000 distinct CDR3 sequences, with approximately 55% found just once. The sequencing input was sorted CD4+, CD8+, or CD8+CD57+ T cells (not recorded which) from PBMCs. The source is a human donor with severe aplastic anemia or a healthy control (not recorded which). Both conserved end residues are part of each CDR3. The D gene is left open where the match is weak. Part of the rows lack a size; the others show once, few, many or a class for expanded clones.

few	TRBD2	TRBV5-1	TRBJ2-2	TGTGCCAGCAGCCCGGGACTACTCAACACCGGGGAGCTGTTTTTT	CASSPGLLNTGELFF
NA	NA	TRBV2	TRBJ2-7	TGTGCCAGCAGTGAAGGACTCGCAAACGAGCAGTACTTC	CASSEGLANEQYF
NA	NA	TRBV7-9	TRBJ2-5	TGTGCCAGCAGGGCGAAAACCCGCCAAGAGACCCAGTACTTC	CASRAKTRQETQYF
NA	TRBD1	TRBV10-3	TRBJ2-3	TGTGCCAGCAGTGAATGGACAGGGGGCGCAGATACGCAGTATTTT	CASSEWTGGADTQYF
NA	TRBD2	TRBV7-3	TRBJ2-3	TGTGCCAGCAGCTTAGGGCGTGAGCGGGGGAATACGCAGTATTTT	CASSLGRERGNTQYF
NA	NA	TRBV12-3/TRBV12-4	TRBJ2-1	TGTGCCAGCAGCCTTGTCTTGGCTAGCCCTCTTAAGGACGATGAGCAGTTCTTC	CASSLVLASPLKDDEQFF
NA	NA	TRBV7-9	TRBJ2-7	TGTGCCAGCAGCCCGCGCCTCACAGGGCGTAGGGTCTCCTACGAGCAGTACTTC	CASSPRLTGRRVSYEQYF
many	TRBD1	TRBV6-6	TRBJ2-7	TGTGCCAGCAGTCGGATGGGACAGGGGGCTGGGCAGTACTTC	CASSRMGQGAGQYF
many	NA	TRBV29-1	TRBJ2-1	TGCAGCGTTTACCGGGATCAGCGGCGGAAAGGCAATGAGCAGTTCTTC	CSVYRDQRRKGNEQFF
many	NA	TRBV6-1	TRBJ1-6	TGTGCCAGCAGTGAATGGGGTTCACCCCTCCACTTT	CASSEWGSPLHF